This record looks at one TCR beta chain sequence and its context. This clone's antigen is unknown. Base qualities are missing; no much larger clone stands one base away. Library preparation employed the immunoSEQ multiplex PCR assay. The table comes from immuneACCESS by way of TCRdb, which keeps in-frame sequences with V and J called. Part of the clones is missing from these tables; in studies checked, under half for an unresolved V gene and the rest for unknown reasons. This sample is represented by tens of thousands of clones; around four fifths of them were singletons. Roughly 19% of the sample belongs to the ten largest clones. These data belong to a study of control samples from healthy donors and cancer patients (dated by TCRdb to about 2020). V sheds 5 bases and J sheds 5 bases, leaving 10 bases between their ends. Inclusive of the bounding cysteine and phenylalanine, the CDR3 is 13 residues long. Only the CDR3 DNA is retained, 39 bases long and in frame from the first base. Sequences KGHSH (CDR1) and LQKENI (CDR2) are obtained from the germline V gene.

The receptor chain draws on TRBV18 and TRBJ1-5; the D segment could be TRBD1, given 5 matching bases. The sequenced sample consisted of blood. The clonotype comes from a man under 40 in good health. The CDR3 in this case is CASSSTQDQPQHF. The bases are TGTGCCAGCTCATCAACACAGGATCAGCCCCAGCATTTT.